Shown below are 14 T cell receptor beta chains from a single sample sequenced in a study of cytomegalovirus exposure and HLA in healthy donors (dated by TCRdb to 2016 to 2017). Libraries were made using the immunoSEQ multiplex PCR assay. For the multiplex PCR, a mixture combining 60 forward primers for TCR Vbeta segments and 13 reverse primers for TCR Jbeta segments was used. TCRdb holds this immuneACCESS table with in-frame rearrangements only. Some clones are missing; in checked studies, unresolved V genes explain under half, and the rest has no known cause. For this sample the table gives 110,000 to 150,000 clones, of which more than 70% were detected only once. Of the sample, under 5.5% is held by the ten largest clones. Sequenced: PBMCs. All receptors derive from a woman aged 50 to 65 in good health and CMV-seronegative.

The chain uses TRBV9 and TRBJ2-1; no firm D call. The germline V gene encodes CDR1 SGDLS and CDR2 YYNGEE. V was trimmed by 4 bases and J by 0 bases, leaving 11 bases between them. CDR3 length: 15 residues. The CDR3 bases are TGTGCCAGCAGCTATGGAGCGAGCTCCTACAATGAGCAGTTCTTC. Translating gives CASSYGASSYNEQFF.

This chain links TRBV11-2 with TRBJ2-3, with D unclear. Germline CDR1 reads SGHAT; CDR2 reads FQNNGV. The CDR3 runs 12 residues. Trimming pared 5 bases from V and 6 bases from J, leaving 9 bases between. CDR3 sequence (DNA): TGTGCCAGCAGCCGAGGAACGGATACGCAGTATTTT. This codes for CASSRGTDTQYF.

The chain carries TRBV13 and TRBJ1-1; D is perhaps TRBD1 (6 bases). Germline lookup yields CDR1 PRHDT and CDR2 FYEKMQ (reference sequence). The CDR3 is 13 residues long. The V end was cut by 1 base, the J end by 7 bases, with 10 bases between. The CDR3 region is CASSLVDRFEAFF. CDR3 nucleotide sequence: TGTGCCAGCAGCTTAGTCGACAGGTTTGAAGCTTTCTTT.

This clone appeared a few times. V is TRBV4-3 and J is TRBJ1-6; D not certain. V was cut by 0 bases and J by 10 bases, with 13 bases left in between. Germline loops: CDR1 LGHNA, CDR2 YSLEER. The CDR3 extends over 15 amino acids. The CDR3 protein is CASSQDPGISSPLHF. The CDR3 nucleotides are TGCGCCAGCAGCCAAGATCCGGGGATAAGCTCACCCCTCCACTTT.

This clone has a single count. The V and J genes are TRBV5-1 and TRBJ1-1; D uncertain. The CDR3 runs to 12 residues. Trimming left V 0 bases short and J 4 bases short, with 4 bases between. The germline V gene has CDR1 SGHRS and CDR2 YFSETQ. The CDR3 sequence is CASSLVSTEAFF. The CDR3 DNA reads TGCGCCAGCAGCTTGGTCAGCACTGAAGCTTTCTTT.

The chain is built from TRBV6-6 and TRBJ1-5; TRBD1 is a possible D gene (6 bases). The length of the CDR3 is 16 residues. V lost 5 bases and J lost 3, with 17 bases in between. Germline V lookup: CDR1 MNHNY, CDR2 SVGAGI (reference sequence). CDR3 in DNA: TGTGCCAGCAGTCCGGGACATCCAGGTTCCAATCAGCCCCAGCATTTT. Protein: CASSPGHPGSNQPQHF.

This clone was seen only a few times. V gene TRBV27 combines with J gene TRBJ2-7; 7 nucleotides match TRBD1. The CDR3 runs to 13 residues. Germline CDR1 and CDR2: MNHEY and SMNVEV (reference sequence). V was clipped by 5 bases and J by 1 base; unmatched bases: 2. This CDR3 reads CASSPQGSYEQYF. As DNA, the CDR3 is TGTGCCAGCAGTCCACAGGGGTCCTACGAGCAGTACTTC.

The chain joins TRBV7-9 to TRBJ1-4; unclear D gene. Trimming left V 8 bases short and J 8 bases short, with 18 bases between. The CDR3 spans 14 residues. Germline values: CDR1 SEHNR, CDR2 FQNEAQ (reference sequence). The DNA for the CDR3 is TGTGCCAGCGCCCGCGGTTCAGTGGAGGAAAAACTGTTTTTT. It encodes CASARGSVEEKLFF. The full variable domain, completed using reference TRBV7-9 and TRBJ1-4, is DTGVSQNPRHKITKRGQNVTFRCDPISEHNRLYWYRQTLGQGPEFLTYFQNEAQLEKSRLLSDRFSAERPKGSFSTLEIQRTEQGDSAMYLCASARGSVEEKLFFGSGTQLSVL.

The J gene is TRBJ1-6, the V gene TRBV27; the match to TRBD1 covers 7 bases. This CDR3 region has 15 residues. Germline CDR1 reads MNHEY; CDR2 reads SMNVEV (reference sequence). The V and J ends lost 5 bases and 8 bases, in that order; junction bases with no gene match: 9. CDR3 in DNA: TGTGCCAGCAGTGCATCACAGGGGATCTATTCACCCCTCCACTTT. This gives the protein CASSASQGIYSPLHF.

The chain recombines TRBV23-1 with TRBJ1-6; D gene uncertain. TRBV23-1 is marked as an open reading frame, function uncertain. The CDR3 is made up of 15 amino acids. Trimming stripped 4 bases from V and 0 bases from J, with 7 bases between. The CDR3 bases are TGCGCCAGCAGTCGCACCAGCTCCTATAATTCACCCCTCCACTTT. This encodes CASSRTSSYNSPLHF.

V gene TRBV28 combines with J gene TRBJ2-7; 9 bases fit TRBD1. The germline V gene encodes CDR1 MDHEN and CDR2 SYDVKM. V lost 7 bases and J lost 3; bases outside the gene matches: 4. The CDR3 spans 13 residues. The CDR3 spells CASTPGQGYEQYF. The CDR3 bases are TGTGCCAGCACCCCGGGACAGGGCTACGAGCAGTACTTC.

J is TRBJ1-5 and V is TRBV27; 7 bases align to TRBD1. The length of the CDR3 is 14 residues. With 6 bases clipped from V and 12 bases from J, the junction kept 14 bases outside the gene matches. CDR1 and CDR2 (germline): MNHEY, SMNVEV (reference sequence). CDR3 protein: CASSSTQGVASQHF. The CDR3 DNA is TGTGCCAGCAGCTCTACCCAGGGGGTTGCGAGCCAGCATTTT.

V gene TRBV5-1 combines with J gene TRBJ2-1; D might be TRBD2 (5 bases). The germline V and J ends were trimmed by 2 bases and 9 bases, with 15 bases remaining between them. This CDR3 contains 14 residues. Germline CDR1 and CDR2: SGHRS and YFSETQ. CDR3 residues: CASSLESGSREQFF. DNA of the CDR3: TGCGCCAGCAGCTTAGAGAGCGGCTCCCGTGAGCAGTTCTTC. The full variable domain, rest sourced from reference TRBV5-1 and TRBJ2-1, is KAGVTQTPRYLIKTRGQQVTLSCSPISGHRSVSWYQQTPGQGLQFLFEYFSETQRNKGNFPGRFSGRQFSNSRSEMNVSTLELGDSALYLCASSLESGSREQFFGPGTRLTVL.

This clone was seen more than once but under ten times. In DNA, the CDR3 is TGCGCCAGCAGCTTGGGACTCTACCAAGAGACCCAGTACTTC. Residues: CASSLGLYQETQYF. The chain carries TRBV5-1 and TRBJ2-5; D remains unclear. V was trimmed by 0 bases and J by 0 bases, leaving 6 bases between them. CDR3 length: 14 residues. Germline CDR1 is SGHRS and CDR2 is YFSETQ.